This TCR beta chain was identified in a study of blood T cell repertoires in COVID-19. The overall study: The analysed material was cDNA or gDNA that came from T cells, B-cell-depleted T cells, or PBMCs.

From germline, CDR1 is LGHDT and CDR2 YNNKEL (reference sequence). Unmatched junction bases numbered 6, after V lost 3 bases and J lost 4 bases. This CDR3 is built from 15 residues. In the original workflow: Scientists estimated how many nucleated cells there were by amplifying reference gene primers. The assay was immunoSEQ multiplex PCR, and TCRdb's table has in-frame clones only and misses some. For V, J and clone size, that table is used; D and trimming come from the DNA. The table shows fewer than 400,000 clones, with about 92% occurring only once. Assignments of participants to cohorts depended upon their own reported clinical history. Each recovered donor of Cohort 3 presented with two negative PCRs, clearance, or symptom resolution.

This chain links TRBV3-1 (or the pseudogene TRBV3-2) with TRBJ2-5, with 9 bases matching TRBD2. The sequence derives from a woman in her thirties who had recovered from COVID-19. The specimen sequenced was PBMCs or T cells enriched from blood (not recorded which). Here the CDR3 reads CASSHRAGGLETQYF. The CDR3 coding sequence is TGTGCCAGCAGCCATAGGGCGGGGGGGTTAGAGACCCAGTACTTC.